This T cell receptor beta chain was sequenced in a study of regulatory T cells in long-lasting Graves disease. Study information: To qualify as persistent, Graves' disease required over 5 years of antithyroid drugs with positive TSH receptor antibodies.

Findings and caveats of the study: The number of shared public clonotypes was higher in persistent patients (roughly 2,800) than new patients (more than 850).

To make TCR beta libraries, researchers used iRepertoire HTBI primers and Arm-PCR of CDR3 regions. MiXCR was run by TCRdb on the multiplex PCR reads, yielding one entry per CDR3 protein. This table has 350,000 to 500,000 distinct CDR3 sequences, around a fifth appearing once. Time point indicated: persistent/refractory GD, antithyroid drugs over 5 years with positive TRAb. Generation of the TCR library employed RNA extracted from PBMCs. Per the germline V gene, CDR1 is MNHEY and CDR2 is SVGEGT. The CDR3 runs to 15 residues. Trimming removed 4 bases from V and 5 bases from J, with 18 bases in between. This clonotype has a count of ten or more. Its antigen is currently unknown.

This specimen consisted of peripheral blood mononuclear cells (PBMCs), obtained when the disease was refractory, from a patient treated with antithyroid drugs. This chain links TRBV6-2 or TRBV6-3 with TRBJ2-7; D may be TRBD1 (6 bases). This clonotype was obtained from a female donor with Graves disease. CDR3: CASSSLSSGANEQYF. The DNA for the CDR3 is TGTGCCAGCAGTTCCCTGAGTTCAGGGGCCAACGAGCAGTACTTC.